This entry is about one TCR beta chain. No antigen is known for it. The CDR3 runs 17 residues. V was clipped by 4 bases and J by 7 bases; unmatched bases: 14. Germline assignment: CDR1 SGHDT and CDR2 YYEEEE. Sequencing used immunoSEQ multiplex PCR; TCRdb keeps in-frame clones, though not all of them. This sample has about 25,000 clones; around 94% occur once, and the top ten carry 3.5% to 5%. The sample is drawn from a study of PD-1 blockade in classical Hodgkin lymphoma. Study-level findings and limits: TCR diversity at baseline was reported to be reduced in newly diagnosed patients relative to healthy donors. No one has yet defined what causes the repertoire differences, which may be disease activity or prior therapy.

Noted time point: newly diagnosed, previously untreated cHL patient sample. The authors compared against newly diagnosed, untreated classical Hodgkin lymphoma PBMCs. The chain joins TRBV5-6 to TRBJ1-4, with 9 positions matching TRBD1. The sequence came from a human donor with classical Hodgkin lymphoma. Source material: peripheral blood mononuclear cells (PBMCs). CDR3 sequence reads: CASSRTGQGNFGEKLFF. CDR3 sequence (DNA): TGTGCCAGCAGCCGAACGGGACAGGGTAATTTTGGTGAAAAACTGTTTTTT. Filled out from reference TRBV5-6 and TRBJ1-4, the complete variable domain reads DAGVTQSPTHLIKTRGQQVTLRCSPKSGHDTVSWYQQALGQGPQFIFQYYEEEERQRGNFPDRFSGHQFPNYSSELNVNALLLGDSALYLCASSRTGQGNFGEKLFFGSGTQLSVL.